Below are 2 T cell receptor beta chains sequenced from a single sample in a study of T cell responses to AZD1222 COVID-19 vaccine. The table came from immunoSEQ multiplex PCR; TCRdb's copy has only in-frame clones and leaves some out. This sample carries about 160,000 clones, roughly 90% of them seen once, and the ten largest clones take roughly 4.3%. The material sequenced was peripheral blood, taken 28 days after the second AZD1222 dose. Source of these receptors: an adult who received the AZD1222 COVID-19 vaccine.

The gene calls are TRBV6-5 and TRBJ1-5, with a possible D match to TRBD1 (6 bases). V was cut by 2 bases and J by 6 bases, with 17 bases left in between. CDR1 is MNHEY, CDR2 SVGAGI, per germline. This CDR3 has 16 residues. The DNA of the CDR3 is TGTGCCAGCAGTTACGACGTCCCCAGGGGTAGTCAGCCCCAGCATTTT. It encodes CASSYDVPRGSQPQHF.

To note about this clone: Within the sample, other DNA sequences also encode this same CDR3. The V call is TRBV12-3 or TRBV12-4, the J call TRBJ1-4, with D unresolved. The CDR3 spans 11 residues. V shed 1 base and J shed 10 bases, with 4 bases lying between them. The chain's CDR3 is CASSLGRKLFF. CDR3 coding DNA: TGTGCCAGCAGTTTAGGCCGAAAACTGTTTTTT.